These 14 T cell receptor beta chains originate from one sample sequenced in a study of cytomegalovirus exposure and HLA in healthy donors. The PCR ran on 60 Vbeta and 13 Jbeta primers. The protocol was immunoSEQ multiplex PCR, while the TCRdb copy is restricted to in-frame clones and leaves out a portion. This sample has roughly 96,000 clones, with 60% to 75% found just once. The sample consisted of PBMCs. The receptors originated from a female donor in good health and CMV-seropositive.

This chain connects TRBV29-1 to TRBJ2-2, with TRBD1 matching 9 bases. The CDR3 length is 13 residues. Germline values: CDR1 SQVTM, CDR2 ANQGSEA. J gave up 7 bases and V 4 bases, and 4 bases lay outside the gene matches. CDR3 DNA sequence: TGCAGCGTTGGGACAGGGGTATTCGGGGAGCTGTTTTTT. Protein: CSVGTGVFGELFF.

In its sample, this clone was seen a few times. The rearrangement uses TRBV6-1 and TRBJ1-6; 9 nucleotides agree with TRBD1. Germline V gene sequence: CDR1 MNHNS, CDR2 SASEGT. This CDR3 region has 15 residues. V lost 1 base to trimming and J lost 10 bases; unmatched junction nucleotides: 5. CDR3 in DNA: TGTGCCAGCAGTGAAGTCGTAGGACAGGGGTCACCCCTCCACTTT. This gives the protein CASSEVVGQGSPLHF.

DNA for the CDR3: TGTGCCACCAGCAGCAGCAGGGGGACAGATACGCAGTATTTT. It translates to CATSSSRGTDTQYF. The chain uses TRBV15 and TRBJ2-3, with 7 bases fitting TRBD1. Germline values: CDR1 LNHNV, CDR2 YYDKDF (reference sequence). V was clipped by 3 bases and J by 3 bases; unmatched bases: 3. CDR3 size: 14 residues.

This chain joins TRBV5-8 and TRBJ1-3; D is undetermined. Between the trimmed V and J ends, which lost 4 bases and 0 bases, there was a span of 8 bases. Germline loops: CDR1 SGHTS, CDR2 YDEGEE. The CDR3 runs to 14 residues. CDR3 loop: CASSHILSGNTIYF. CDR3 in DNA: TGTGCCAGCAGCCACATTCTCTCTGGAAACACCATATATTTT.

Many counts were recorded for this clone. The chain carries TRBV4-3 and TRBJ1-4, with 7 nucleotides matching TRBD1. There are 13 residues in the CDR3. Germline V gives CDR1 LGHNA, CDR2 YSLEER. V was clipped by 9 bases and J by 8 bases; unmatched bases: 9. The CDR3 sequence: CASQVQGDEKLFF. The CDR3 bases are TGCGCCAGTCAAGTGCAGGGGGACGAAAAACTGTTTTTT.

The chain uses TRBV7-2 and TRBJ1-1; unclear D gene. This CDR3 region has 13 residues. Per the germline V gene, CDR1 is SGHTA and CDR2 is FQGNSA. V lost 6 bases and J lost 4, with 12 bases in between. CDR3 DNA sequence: TGTGCCAGCAGAAGAGAGGGTGTCACTGAAGCTTTCTTT. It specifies CASRREGVTEAFF.

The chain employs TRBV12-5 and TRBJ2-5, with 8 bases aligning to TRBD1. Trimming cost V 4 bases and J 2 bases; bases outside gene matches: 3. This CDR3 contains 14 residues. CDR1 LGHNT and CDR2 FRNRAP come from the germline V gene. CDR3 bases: TGTGCTAGTGGTTCCGGACAGGGACAAGAGACCCAGTACTTC. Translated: CASGSGQGQETQYF.

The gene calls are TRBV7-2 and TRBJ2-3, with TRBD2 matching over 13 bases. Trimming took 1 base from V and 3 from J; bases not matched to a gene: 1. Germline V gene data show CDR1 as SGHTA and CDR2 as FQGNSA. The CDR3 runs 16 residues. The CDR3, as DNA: TGTGCCAGCAGCTTAGGACTAGCGGGGGGAACAGATACGCAGTATTTT. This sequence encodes CASSLGLAGGTDTQYF.

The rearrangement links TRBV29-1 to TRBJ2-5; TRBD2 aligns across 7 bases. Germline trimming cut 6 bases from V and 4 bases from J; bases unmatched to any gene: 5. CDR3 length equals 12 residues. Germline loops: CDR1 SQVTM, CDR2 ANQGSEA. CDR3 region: CSVATSRETQYF. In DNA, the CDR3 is TGCAGCGTAGCGACTAGCAGAGAGACCCAGTACTTC.

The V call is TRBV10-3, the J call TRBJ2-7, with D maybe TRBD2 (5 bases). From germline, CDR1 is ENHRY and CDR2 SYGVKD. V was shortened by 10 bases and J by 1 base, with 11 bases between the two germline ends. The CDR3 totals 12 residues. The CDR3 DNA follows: TGTGCCAGTAGTTCGGGATCCTACGAGCAGTACTTC. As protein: CASSSGSYEQYF.

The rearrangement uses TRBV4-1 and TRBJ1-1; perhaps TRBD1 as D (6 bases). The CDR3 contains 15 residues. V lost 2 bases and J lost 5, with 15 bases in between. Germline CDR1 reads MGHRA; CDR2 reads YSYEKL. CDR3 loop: CASSQFSRGGTEAFF. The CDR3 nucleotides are TGCGCCAGCAGCCAATTCTCGAGGGGGGGGACTGAAGCTTTCTTT.

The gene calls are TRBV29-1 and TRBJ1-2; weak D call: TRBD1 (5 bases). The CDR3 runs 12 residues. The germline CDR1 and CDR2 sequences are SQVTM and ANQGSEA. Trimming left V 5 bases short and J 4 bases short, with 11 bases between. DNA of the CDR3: TGCAGCGTTTCAGGGTCATCCTATGGCTACACCTTC. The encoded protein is CSVSGSSYGYTF.

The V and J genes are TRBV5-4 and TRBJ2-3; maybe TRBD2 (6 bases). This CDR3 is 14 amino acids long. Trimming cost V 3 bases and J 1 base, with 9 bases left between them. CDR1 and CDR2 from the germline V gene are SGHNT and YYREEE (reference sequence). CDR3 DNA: TGTGCCAGCAGCTGGGGGGACCGCACAGATACGCAGTATTTT. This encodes CASSWGDRTDTQYF.

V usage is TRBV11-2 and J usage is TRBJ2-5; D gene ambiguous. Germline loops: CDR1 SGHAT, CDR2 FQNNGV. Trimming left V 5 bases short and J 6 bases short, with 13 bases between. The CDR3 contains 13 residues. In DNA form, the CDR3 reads TGTGCCAGCAGCCCTACTCCCACCCAGACCCAGTACTTC. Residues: CASSPTPTQTQYF.